A single sample gave rise to the 23 T cell receptor beta chains below, sequenced in a study of blood T cell repertoires in COVID-19 (dated by TCRdb to about 2020). Libraries were constructed by the immunoSEQ multiplex PCR assay. Held by TCRdb, this immuneACCESS table contains in-frame sequences only and omits some clones. Under half of the omission traces to an unresolved V gene where checked; the cause of the rest is unknown. Recorded for this sample are 140,000 to 150,000 clones; around nine tenths of them occurred a single time. The ten most abundant clones make up around 1.7% of the sample. Sequencing was performed on peripheral blood. All receptors come from a woman aged 45-65 years with acute or convalescent COVID-19.

V usage is TRBV4-1 and J usage is TRBJ1-2; D unresolved. The CDR3 has 13 residues. Trimming shortened V by 0 bases and J by 4 bases, and 6 bases separated the two germline ends. Germline V CDR1 and CDR2: MGHRA, YSYEKL. CDR3 nucleotide sequence: TGCGCCAGCAGCCAAGATCTCAGCTATGGCTACACCTTC. Protein: CASSQDLSYGYTF.

V gene TRBV29-1 combines with J gene TRBJ1-1, with D possibly matching TRBD1 (5 bases). There are 12 residues in the CDR3. The germline V gene has CDR1 SQVTM and CDR2 ANQGSEA. V was pared by 7 bases and J by 5 bases, with 14 bases between. CDR3 residues: CSGQTGGTEAFF. In DNA, the CDR3 is TGCAGCGGACAGACGGGAGGAACTGAAGCTTTCTTT. Full variable domain (missing parts from reference TRBV29-1 and TRBJ1-1): SAVISQKPSRDICQRGTSLTIQCQVDSQVTMMFWYRQQPGQSLTLIATANQGSEATYESGFVIDKFPISRPNLTFSTLTVSNMSPEDSSIYLCSGQTGGTEAFFGQGTRLTVV.

Here the CDR3 DNA reads TGTGCCAGCAGCGTAGGGTTGGGAACAGGTGAAGCTTTCTTT. Translated: CASSVGLGTGEAFF. The chain couples TRBV9 to TRBJ1-1; the D gene is possibly TRBD1 (5 bases). This CDR3 comprises 14 residues. The germline V gene has CDR1 SGDLS and CDR2 YYNGEE. V was clipped by 0 bases and J by 7 bases, with 13 bases between them.

The chain is built from TRBV2 and TRBJ1-2; D not certain. CDR1 and CDR2 from the germline V gene are SNHLY and FYNNEI. The CDR3 has 14 residues. The V end lost 1 base, the J end lost 2 bases, and 8 bases lay between the germline ends. DNA for the CDR3: TGTGCCAGCAGTGAAGACAGCTACAACTATGGCTACACCTTC. This codes for CASSEDSYNYGYTF.

This rearrangement joins TRBV7-6 to TRBJ2-7; tentatively, D is TRBD2 (7 bases). The length of the CDR3 is 16 residues. The V end lost 4 bases, the J end lost 4 bases, and 20 bases lay between the germline ends. Germline V gives CDR1 SGHVS, CDR2 FNYEAQ. As DNA, the CDR3 is TGTGCCAGCAGCTCCCTAGTAGGGAGGGGGAAGTACGAGCAGTACTTC. It specifies CASSSLVGRGKYEQYF.

This chain connects TRBV4-1 to TRBJ2-1; a weak D match, TRBD1 (5 bases). The ends were cut back, 1 base at V and 11 bases at J, with 15 bases in the middle. Germline V gives CDR1 MGHRA, CDR2 YSYEKL. The length of the CDR3 is 14 residues. The CDR3 sequence is CASSQVSIDSKQFF. The DNA of the CDR3 is TGCGCCAGCAGCCAAGTCTCTATTGACAGCAAGCAGTTCTTC.

The gene calls are TRBV4-1 and TRBJ2-7; 9 nucleotides match TRBD2. Germline trimming cut 0 bases from V and 7 bases from J; bases unmatched to any gene: 13. Germline CDR1 is MGHRA and CDR2 is YSYEKL. The CDR3 has 17 residues. The CDR3 DNA sequence: TGCGCCAGCAGCCAAGAAAGATATAGCGGGAGTCTTGGGGAGCAGTACTTC. Residues: CASSQERYSGSLGEQYF.

The chain recombines TRBV6-2 or TRBV6-3 with TRBJ2-1; 9 bases fit TRBD2. From germline, CDR1 is MNHEY and CDR2 SVGEGT. The CDR3 is made up of 15 amino acids. Unmatched junction bases numbered 11, after V lost 6 bases and J lost 8 bases. The CDR3 sequence: CASSLSGSSGDEQFF. The CDR3 nucleotides are TGTGCCAGCAGCCTTAGCGGGAGCTCTGGAGATGAGCAGTTCTTC.

The chain joins TRBV6-5 to TRBJ2-2; D is unresolved. V was clipped by 0 bases and J by 8 bases, with 4 bases between them. Germline CDR1 is MNHEY and CDR2 is SVGAGI. The CDR3 has 12 amino acids. The CDR3 region is CASSYSVGELFF. The CDR3, as DNA: TGTGCCAGCAGTTACTCCGTGGGGGAGCTGTTTTTT.

V is TRBV12-3 or TRBV12-4 and J is TRBJ1-2; D unclear. V was clipped by 3 bases and J by 6 bases, with 8 bases between them. The CDR3 consists of 12 residues. In nucleotides, the CDR3 is TGTGCCAGCAGTTTTTCGCCGGATGGCTACACCTTC. Amino acid sequence: CASSFSPDGYTF.

V usage is TRBV25-1 and J usage is TRBJ1-2; D remains unclear. V was shortened by 2 bases and J by 4 bases, with 17 bases between the two germline ends. Germline CDR1 and CDR2: MGHDK and SYGVNS. The CDR3 totals 16 residues. CDR3 DNA: TGTGCCAGCAGTGAAGTTAAAGACATACTTCTCTATGGCTACACCTTC. It codes for CASSEVKDILLYGYTF.

V and J are TRBV4-2 and TRBJ1-4, with TRBD1 identical over 8 bases. V lost 1 base and J lost 7; bases outside the gene matches: 8. Germline V gives CDR1 LGHNA, CDR2 YNFKEQ. The CDR3 loop spans 16 amino acids. The CDR3 nucleotides are TGTGCCAGCAGCCAAGCGTCGCGACAGGGGTTTGAAAAACTGTTTTTT. As protein: CASSQASRQGFEKLFF.

There are many counts of this clone. The chain employs TRBV5-1 and TRBJ2-5; the match to TRBD2 covers 10 bases. Germline loops: CDR1 SGHRS, CDR2 YFSETQ. The length of the CDR3 is 15 residues. Trimming took 3 bases from V and 5 from J; bases not matched to a gene: 7. CDR3 DNA sequence: TGCGCCAGCAGCTCCCATAGCGGGAGGTCGGAGACCCAGTACTTC. It specifies CASSSHSGRSETQYF.

V is TRBV6-1 and J is TRBJ2-2, with a tentative D call TRBD2 (6 bases). The germline V and J ends were trimmed by 1 base and 5 bases, with 11 bases remaining between them. CDR1 MNHNS and CDR2 SASEGT come from the germline V gene. The CDR3 contains 15 residues. CDR3 DNA: TGTGCCAGCAGTGAAGTTGGCGGGGTGACCGGGGAGCTGTTTTTT. Protein product: CASSEVGGVTGELFF.

The V and J genes are TRBV27 and TRBJ1-6, with 10 nucleotides matching TRBD1. The V and J ends lost 7 bases and 7 bases, in that order; junction bases with no gene match: 7. This CDR3 contains 15 residues. CDR1 and CDR2 (germline): MNHEY, SMNVEV (reference sequence). The CDR3 reads CASTRDRGRNSPLHF. The CDR3 DNA is TGTGCCAGCACCCGGGACAGGGGCAGGAATTCACCCCTCCACTTT.

The rearrangement links TRBV3-1 (or the pseudogene TRBV3-2) to TRBJ2-1, with D perhaps TRBD2 (6 bases). This CDR3 is 16 amino acids long. Trimming took off 4 bases at V and 3 bases at J, with 16 bases between the two ends. Germline loops: CDR1 LGHDT, CDR2 YNNKEL (reference sequence). In DNA, the CDR3 is TGTGCCAGCAGCCCACCTCGGGGGACCGTCTACAATGAGCAGTTCTTC. Its translation: CASSPPRGTVYNEQFF.

This sequence joins TRBV25-1 and TRBJ1-2; unclear D gene. The CDR3 has 13 amino acids. Trimming shortened V by 6 bases and J by 6 bases, and 14 bases separated the two germline ends. Germline CDR1 is MGHDK and CDR2 is SYGVNS. The CDR3 reads CASRGLTWDGYTF. The CDR3 DNA is TGTGCCAGCAGGGGCCTAACCTGGGATGGCTACACCTTC.

The rearrangement uses TRBV4-1 and TRBJ1-5, with D hard to call. The CDR3 has 16 amino acids. Trimming left V 3 bases short and J 3 bases short, with 15 bases between. The germline V gene has CDR1 MGHRA and CDR2 YSYEKL. The CDR3 coding sequence is TGCGCCAGCAGCCAGGTGGGAGGAGGCTTCAATCAGCCCCAGCATTTT. The encoded protein is CASSQVGGGFNQPQHF.

The gene calls are TRBV5-4 and TRBJ2-1; 13 bases are a match to TRBD2. The CDR3 has 16 amino acids. Germline loops: CDR1 SGHNT, CDR2 YYREEE (reference sequence). The J segment lost 9 bases and the V segment lost 4 bases, leaving 10 bases of the junction unmatched. This chain's CDR3 is CASSPGLAGVSSEQFF. The CDR3 coding sequence is TGTGCCAGCAGCCCTGGACTAGCGGGAGTTAGTAGTGAGCAGTTCTTC. Variable domain in full (rest from reference TRBV5-4 and TRBJ2-1): ETGVTQSPTHLIKTRGQQVTLRCSSQSGHNTVSWYQQALGQGPQFIFQYYREEENGRGNFPPRFSGLQFPNYSSELNVNALELDDSALYLCASSPGLAGVSSEQFFGPGTRLTVL.

This sequence joins TRBV19 and TRBJ2-7; 7 bases map to TRBD2. There are 13 residues in the CDR3. CDR1 and CDR2 from the germline V gene are LNHDA and SQIVND (reference sequence). The V and J ends lost 11 bases and 6 bases, in that order; junction bases with no gene match: 13. The chain's CDR3 is CASELAEGSEQYF. CDR3 in DNA: TGTGCCTCGGAGCTAGCGGAGGGTAGCGAGCAGTACTTC. The full variable domain, in which reference TRBV19 and TRBJ2-7 provide the parts outside the CDR3, is DGGITQSPKYLFRKEGQNVTLSCEQNLNHDAMYWYRQDPGQGLRLIYYSQIVNDFQKGDIAEGYSVSREKKESFPLTVTSAQKNPTAFYLCASELAEGSEQYFGPGTRLTVT.

The chain couples TRBV5-1 to TRBJ2-2; no clear D. This CDR3 has 13 amino acids. CDR1 is SGHRS and CDR2 is YFSETQ in the germline V gene. V shed 2 bases and J shed 1 base, with 3 bases lying between them. CDR3 DNA sequence: TGCGCCAGCAGCTTCGGGAACACCGGGGAGCTGTTTTTT. Protein: CASSFGNTGELFF.

The J gene is TRBJ2-3, the V gene TRBV4-2; TRBD2 is a possible D gene (6 bases). Germline V gene lookup returns CDR1 LGHNA and CDR2 YNFKEQ. The CDR3 totals 14 residues. V gave up 6 bases and J gave up 6 bases, with 16 bases separating them. CDR3 bases: TGTGCCAGCAGTCAGGGACTTCACTCCGATACGCAGTATTTT. It translates to CASSQGLHSDTQYF.

This chain joins TRBV7-2 and TRBJ1-3, with D possibly matching TRBD1 (5 bases). The CDR3 is made up of 15 amino acids. In germline, CDR1 is SGHTA, CDR2 FQGNSA. Trimming took 10 bases from V and 4 from J, leaving 20 bases between them. CDR3 nucleotide sequence: TGTGCCAACAGTCTCGGGCCAGGGTTAGGAAACACCATATATTTT. Translated, it gives CANSLGPGLGNTIYF. Combining the CDR3 with reference TRBV7-2 and TRBJ1-3 gives the whole variable domain GAGVSQSPSNKVTEKGKDVELRCDPISGHTALYWYRQSLGQGLEFLIYFQGNSAPDKSGLPSDRFSAERTGGSVSTLTIQRTQQEDSAVYLCANSLGPGLGNTIYFGEGSWLTVV.